This record concerns one TCR beta chain sequence. Which antigen it targets is not known. No much larger clone is present one base from it, and per-base qualities are unavailable. The data derive from a study of blood T cell repertoires in COVID-19 (dated by TCRdb to 2018 to 2020). Some background on the complete study: Samples covering the acute and convalescent phases of COVID-19 were provided by collaborators in the United States, Italy and Spain. The material from the prospective study consisted of cDNA or gDNA derived from T cells, B-cell-depleted T cells, or PBMCs. Samples came from the ongoing ImmuneRACE study (first 160 participants) plus 1,254 subjects from 6 global collaborators. A freely available public database, intended as a resource for researchers studying the immune response to SARS-CoV-2, is where the repertoires were released. Where available, HLA class I and class II types were taken from metadata supplied by the sample provider and were not determined by assay-based typing. The dataset comprised deeply sampled blood TCRbeta repertoires from subjects exposed to, actively infected with, or recovered from COVID-19. Nearly every sample came with metadata listing a de-identified subject ID, COVID-19 status, age in years and sex. Results the study describes overall, beyond this receptor: The amount of clinical and demographic metadata varied by source and participant and was provided uncurated.

The immunoSEQ Assay, a bias-controlled multiplex PCR, was used to amplify TCRbeta CDR3 regions from genomic DNA. The original pipeline was this. Nucleated cell counts per sample were estimated from amplification of reference gene primers within the assay. To quantify the absolute abundance of each unique TCRbeta CDR3 rearrangement, sequence reads were collapsed and filtered. For each sample, productive Simpson clonality was calculated by taking the square root of Simpson's diversity index across productive rearrangements. TCRdb mirrors the immuneACCESS table, restricted to in-frame sequences. Some clones are absent from its copies; in checked studies, under half trace to an unresolved V gene, and the reason for the others is unknown. D and trimming come from the DNA, and the V and J calls and clone size come from that table. The sample contains around 300,000 clones, around 90% of them found a single time. The ten largest make up about 2% of the sample.

Whole blood was collected in K2EDTA tubes by collaborating institutions according to the institutions' own protocols. Collaborator samples were shipped for TCRbeta analysis as frozen whole blood, isolated PBMCs, or DNA extracted from either sample type. The cysteine opens and the phenylalanine closes a CDR3 of 16 amino acids. Kept here is only the CDR3 DNA, which spans 48 bases and is read in frame from base 1. V is pared back by 6 bases and J by 5 bases, with 21 bases lying between the germline termini. The germline V gene (reference sequence) provides CDR1 LNHDA and CDR2 SQIVND. This clonotype was obtained from a young man with active or convalescent COVID-19. The sequenced sample was peripheral blood. The rearrangement combines TRBV19 with TRBJ2-3; no D segment can be confidently identified. The DNA reads as follows: TGTGCCAGTAGCCTCTACCCGGCGGCGCGCGAAGATACGCAGTATTTT. Translated, it gives CASSLYPAAREDTQYF.